This TCR beta chain was captured by sequencing in a study of naive and memory T cell subsets. Study results and caveats: There was no ground truth to check naive and memory subset results.

The beta constant-region primer was an equimolar mix of two oligonucleotides covering TRBC1 and TRBC2. The cDNA 3' end received a ligated single-stranded oligonucleotide carrying the SP2 primer and a 12-nucleotide UMI. One entry per CDR3 protein results from TCRdb running MiXCR on the UMI-ligation and nested PCR reads. The data contain tens of thousands of distinct CDR3 sequences, roughly 7% of them singletons. CMV status came from CD4+ IFNgamma after overnight CMV lysate stimulation. After CD4 positive bead selection, the CD4-negative fraction gave CD8 T cells. The CDR3 covers 15 residues. CDR1 and CDR2 (germline): LNHDA, SQIVND (reference sequence). Trimming stripped 3 bases from V and 10 bases from J, with 16 bases between. On this clonotype itself: The antigen remains undetermined.

Sequenced material: central memory CD4+ T cells from blood. This clonotype was obtained from a human donor in good health. The V call is TRBV19, the J call TRBJ1-6; D ambiguous. CDR3 loop: CASSIPTAGGSPLHF. As DNA, the CDR3 is TGTGCCAGTAGTATTCCCACAGCCGGAGGGTCACCCCTCCACTTT.